Listed below are T cell receptor beta chains from one sample, sequenced in a study of Graves' ophthalmopathy and Graves' hyperthyroidism. TCRdb passed the multiplex PCR reads through MiXCR, listing each CDR3 protein once. The sample contains roughly 600,000 distinct CDR3 sequences, about 35% of which appear only once. The sequenced material came from peripheral blood or thyroid tissue (not recorded which). The source of these receptors is an adult man with Graves' hyperthyroidism. The CDR3 runs from the conserved cysteine through the conserved F or W. D genes are given only for firm matches. For some rows the clone size is stated as once, few or many, or as a class when expanded; others skip it.

D,J,size,V,CDR3,DNA
NA,TRBJ2-7,NA,TRBV29-1,CSLVRGREQYF,TGCAGCTTGGTCCGAGGGCGCGAGCAGTACTTC
NA,TRBJ1-5,NA,TRBV10-3,CASSYGTASNQPQHF,TGTGCCAGCAGTTACGGGACCGCTAGCAATCAGCCCCAGCATTTT
NA,TRBJ2-7,few,TRBV6-4,CASSYLAFHEQYF,TGTGCCAGCAGTTATTTGGCTTTCCACGAGCAGTACTTC
NA,TRBJ1-4,NA,TRBV12-3/TRBV12-4,CASSSGAPNEKLFF,TGTGCCAGCAGTTCAGGGGCCCCTAATGAAAAACTGTTTTTT
NA,TRBJ2-7,NA,TRBV2,CASSADEHYEQYF,TGTGCCAGCAGTGCAGATGAGCACTACGAGCAGTACTTC
TRBD1,TRBJ2-3,NA,TRBV7-3,CASSPGTGSSTDTQYF,TGTGCCAGCAGCCCGGGGACAGGGTCTAGCACAGATACGCAGTATTTT
NA,TRBJ2-5,many,TRBV12-3/TRBV12-4,CASSTTFEQETQYF,TGTGCCAGCAGTACAACATTCGAGCAAGAGACCCAGTACTTC
TRBD1,TRBJ2-7,NA,TRBV5-1,CASSRTGWVDEQYF,TGCGCCAGCAGCCGGACAGGGTGGGTGGACGAGCAGTACTTC
NA,TRBJ2-7,NA,TRBV10-3,CAISGGQHNEQYF,TGTGCCATCAGCGGGGGGCAGCACAATGAGCAGTACTTC
TRBD1,TRBJ1-1,many,TRBV27,CASSQEGTGATEAFF,TGTGCCAGCAGTCAAGAAGGGACAGGGGCCACTGAAGCTTTCTTT
TRBD2,TRBJ2-3,NA,TRBV7-9,CASSLGLAGSSTDTQYF,TGCGCCAGCAGCCTGGGACTAGCGGGCTCTAGCACAGATACGCAGTATTTT